This T cell receptor (beta chain) was documented in a study of cytomegalovirus exposure and HLA in healthy donors. The PCR employed 60 Vbeta primers together with 13 Jbeta primers. Sequenced by immunoSEQ multiplex PCR; TCRdb stores in-frame clones only, minus some. The sample contains 150,000 or so clones, 65% to 70% of which appear only once. The germline V gene encodes CDR1 ENHRY and CDR2 SYGVKD. The ends were cut back, 0 bases at V and 5 bases at J, with 5 bases in the middle. This CDR3 is 13 amino acids long. Details on this clone: At the DNA level, this CDR3 is encoded by other sequences in the same sample as well.

This sequence was found in a man between 25 and 39 years old in good health and CMV-seropositive. The sequencing input was PBMCs. The chain uses TRBV10-3 and TRBJ1-5; D not certain. The CDR3 coding sequence is TGTGCCATCAGTGAGTCGCGGGATCAGCCCCAGCATTTT. The encoded protein is CAISESRDQPQHF.